One sample yielded the 28 T cell receptor beta chains listed below, sequenced in a study of Ad26.COV2.S vaccination and SARS-CoV-2 variants (dated by TCRdb to the early 2020s). The sample's treatment or condition label, decoded: about 20 received Ad26.COV2.S at low or high dose, single or two shots; 5 received placebo; per-sample allocation not given. For vaccine and placebo recipients, repertoires were sequenced using samples collected on day 63 after the first injection. Library preparation employed the immunoSEQ multiplex PCR assay. TCRdb re-hosts the immuneACCESS table, in-frame sequences only. Its copies lack some clones; in the studies checked, an unresolved V gene accounts for under half of them, and the cause for the rest is not known. A total of 400,000 to 450,000 clones appear in this sample, 80% to 95% of them only once. The ten largest clones take up about 12% of the sample. Sequencing used peripheral blood, obtained in a trial of Ad26.COV2.S vaccine versus placebo. These TCRs come from a person between 18 and 59 years old who received the Ad26.COV2.S COVID-19 vaccine or a placebo.

The chain links TRBV19 to TRBJ1-2; 8 bases line up with TRBD1. The V segment lost 1 base and the J segment 10 bases; nucleotides outside the gene matches: 14. CDR1 and CDR2 (germline): LNHDA, SQIVND (reference sequence). The CDR3 contains 16 residues. The CDR3 DNA sequence: TGTGCCAGTAGTATAGCTCCCCGGGCAGGGGGCAGAGACTACACCTTC. Protein sequence: CASSIAPRAGGRDYTF.

The chain couples TRBV4-1 to TRBJ1-3, with D uncertain. Germline V CDR1 and CDR2: MGHRA, YSYEKL. V gave up 1 base and J gave up 2 bases, with 3 bases separating them. This CDR3 comprises 13 residues. DNA of the CDR3: TGCGCCAGCAGCCAAGGAGCTGGAAACACCATATATTTT. Its translation is CASSQGAGNTIYF.

The chain is built from TRBV16 and TRBJ2-1; perhaps TRBD1 as D (5 bases). V lost 3 bases, J lost 7 bases, and 16 bases lay in between. Germline CDR1 reads KGHSY; CDR2 reads FQNENV. This CDR3 region has 15 residues. The CDR3 sequence is CASSQPTAWRNEQFF. As DNA, the CDR3 is TGTGCCAGCAGCCAGCCGACAGCCTGGCGGAATGAGCAGTTCTTC. Together with reference TRBV16 and TRBJ2-1, the CDR3 gives the full variable domain: GEEVAQTPKHLVRGEGQKAKLYCAPIKGHSYVFWYQQVLKNEFKFLISFQNENVFDETGMPKERFSAKCLPNSPCSLEIQATKLEDSAVYFCASSQPTAWRNEQFFGPGTRLTVL.

The V and J genes are TRBV5-5 and TRBJ2-7; TRBD1 agrees at 9 bases. The trim removed 4 bases at V and 3 bases at J, leaving 5 bases unmatched. This CDR3 comprises 14 residues. Looked up from germline, CDR1 is SGHKS and CDR2 is YYEKEE (reference sequence). The CDR3 here is CASSTGTGFYEQYF. The DNA of the CDR3 is TGTGCCAGCAGCACCGGGACAGGGTTCTACGAGCAGTACTTC.

This clone came up a few times. The V call is TRBV19, the J call TRBJ1-5; TRBD1 aligns across 9 bases. Per the germline V gene, CDR1 is LNHDA and CDR2 is SQIVND (reference sequence). CDR3 length equals 15 residues. The trim removed 6 bases at V and 6 bases at J, leaving 9 bases unmatched. The CDR3 bases are TGTGCCAGTAGCTTCCCGACAGGGGGAGTTCAGCCCCAGCATTTT. As protein: CASSFPTGGVQPQHF.

V usage is TRBV18 and J usage is TRBJ1-1, with 9 bases aligning to TRBD1. V lost 8 bases, J lost 0 bases, and 10 bases stayed unmatched. The CDR3 runs 16 residues. From germline, CDR1 is KGHSH and CDR2 LQKENI. The CDR3 spells CASLRDRDSVNTEAFF. In DNA form, the CDR3 reads TGTGCCAGCCTCCGGGACAGGGATTCGGTGAACACTGAAGCTTTCTTT. The full variable domain, with the rest looked up from reference TRBV18 and TRBJ1-1, is NAGVMQNPRHLVRRRGQEARLRCSPMKGHSHVYWYRQLPEEGLKFMVYLQKENIIDESGMPKERFSAEFPKEGPSILRIQQVVRGDSAAYFCASLRDRDSVNTEAFFGQGTRLTVV.

The chain joins TRBV7-9 to TRBJ1-2; D gene uncertain. The CDR3 is made up of 14 amino acids. CDR1 is SEHNR, CDR2 FQNEAQ, per germline (reference sequence). V dropped 2 bases and J dropped 2 bases, with 9 bases sitting between them. The CDR3 nucleotides read TGTGCCAGCAGCTTAATTACAGAGAACTATGGCTACACCTTC. Amino acid sequence: CASSLITENYGYTF.

This clone appeared a single time. V is TRBV21-1 and J is TRBJ1-5; the listed D gene, TRBD1, was not tested against the DNA. TRBV21-1 is reported as a pseudogene. The CDR3 runs to 15 residues. In DNA, the CDR3 is TGTGCCAGCAGCAAAGATCCAGGGGCGTATCAGCCCCAGCATTTT. Translating it yields CASSKDPGAYQPQHF.

This chain joins TRBV20-1 and TRBJ1-5; perhaps TRBD1 as D (5 bases). CDR1 and CDR2 (germline): DFQATT, SNEGSKA (reference sequence). The germline V and J ends were trimmed by 3 bases and 3 bases, with 9 bases remaining between them. The CDR3 consists of 13 residues. The CDR3 loop is CSASSGINQPQHF. CDR3 DNA: TGCAGTGCTAGTTCAGGGATCAATCAGCCCCAGCATTTT.

This sequence joins TRBV29-1 and TRBJ2-3; a possible D gene is TRBD1 (5 bases). Per germline, CDR1 SQVTM and CDR2 ANQGSEA. The CDR3 spans 13 residues. V lost 7 bases and J lost 2, with 13 bases in between. The CDR3 loop reads CSGEDTFTDTQYF. The CDR3 region has the DNA TGCAGCGGCGAGGACACCTTCACAGATACGCAGTATTTT.

This chain connects TRBV5-1 to TRBJ2-1; TRBD2 agrees at 8 bases. This CDR3 region has 17 residues. Germline-derived CDR1 and CDR2 are SGHRS and YFSETQ. With 2 bases clipped from V and 5 bases from J, the junction kept 12 bases outside the gene matches. CDR3 nucleotides: TGCGCCAGCAGCTTTCCGGAGAGCGGGAGAGACGACAATGAGCAGTTCTTC. Protein sequence: CASSFPESGRDDNEQFF.

CDR3 nucleotide sequence: TGTGCCAGCAGCCTCGGGACTCACTCCTACGAGCAGTACTTC. It specifies CASSLGTHSYEQYF. The genes are TRBV9 and TRBJ2-7, with D tentatively TRBD2 (6 bases). The V end was cut by 4 bases, the J end by 0 bases, with 11 bases between. Germline-derived CDR1 and CDR2 are SGDLS and YYNGEE. CDR3 length: 14 amino acids.

This clone was counted a single time. The rearrangement links TRBV5-6 to TRBJ2-1; 10 bases align to TRBD2. The V segment lost 1 base and the J segment 7 bases; nucleotides outside the gene matches: 5. The CDR3 has 15 residues. Per the germline V gene, CDR1 is SGHDT and CDR2 is YYEEEE. The CDR3, as DNA: TGTGCCAGCAGCTTGAGGCTAGCGGGAGTTAATGAGCAGTTCTTC. It translates to CASSLRLAGVNEQFF.

The chain combines TRBV19 with TRBJ1-6, with D uncertain. The CDR3 covers 14 residues. V shed 3 bases and J shed 5 bases, with 8 bases lying between them. The germline gives CDR1 LNHDA, CDR2 SQIVND (reference sequence). Here the CDR3 reads CASSIWRNNSPLHF. The CDR3 nucleotides read TGTGCCAGTAGTATCTGGCGGAATAATTCACCCCTCCACTTT.

This clone was observed a single time. The CDR3 nucleotides are TGCAGCGTTGTAGGGGTCGACAGGGGGCGCGGGGTGGACACTGAAGCTTTCTTT. Translated, it gives CSVVGVDRGRGVDTEAFF. The chain uses TRBV29-1 and TRBJ1-1; 10 bases align to TRBD1. CDR1 is SQVTM and CDR2 is ANQGSEA in the germline V gene. Losses at the gene ends were 4 bases for V and 3 bases for J; bases not matched to a gene: 17. This CDR3 has 18 residues.

The gene calls are TRBV19 and TRBJ2-1; possibly TRBD2 for D (5 bases). Trimming took off 4 bases at V and 0 bases at J, with 13 bases between the two ends. The CDR3 has 16 residues. The germline V gene encodes CDR1 LNHDA and CDR2 SQIVND (reference sequence). CDR3 nucleotide sequence: TGTGCCAGTAGTACTATCCGGACTTACTCCTACAATGAGCAGTTCTTC. Its translation is CASSTIRTYSYNEQFF.

V usage is TRBV7-9 and J usage is TRBJ1-1, with 8 positions matching TRBD1. V dropped 4 bases and J dropped 1; count of bases not matched to a gene: 5. Germline V gene data show CDR1 as SEHNR and CDR2 as FQNEAQ (reference sequence). The CDR3 has 15 residues. In DNA, the CDR3 is TGTGCCAGCAGCTCCCAGGACAGGGAGAACACTGAAGCTTTCTTT. This sequence encodes CASSSQDRENTEAFF.

This clone was seen a few times. This chain joins TRBV7-2 and TRBJ2-7; tentatively, D is TRBD1 (5 bases). Trimming left V 0 bases short and J 4 bases short, with 10 bases between. The germline CDR1 and CDR2 sequences are SGHTA and FQGNSA. This CDR3 region has 14 residues. This CDR3 reads CASSLARAEYEQYF. Here the CDR3 DNA reads TGTGCCAGCAGCTTAGCCAGGGCCGAATACGAGCAGTACTTC.

The V call is TRBV6-5, the J call TRBJ2-5; D is perhaps TRBD1 or TRBD2 (6 bases each). V lost 0 bases and J lost 5, with 16 bases in between. Germline assignment: CDR1 MNHEY and CDR2 SVGAGI. CDR3 size: 16 residues. The CDR3 spells CASSYSNGWGAETQYF. The CDR3 bases are TGTGCCAGCAGTTACTCGAACGGGTGGGGGGCCGAGACCCAGTACTTC.

There are a few counts of this clone. The chain uses TRBV15 and TRBJ1-5; TRBD1 might be the D (6 bases). Germline V gene data show CDR1 as LNHNV and CDR2 as YYDKDF (reference sequence). This CDR3 comprises 14 residues. The ends were cut back, 5 bases at V and 5 bases at J, with 13 bases in the middle. Here the CDR3 reads CATSLNRDYQPQHF. In DNA form, the CDR3 reads TGTGCCACCAGCCTTAACAGGGATTATCAGCCCCAGCATTTT.

This clone appeared a single time. The chain has TRBV30 and TRBJ2-2; TRBD2 is a possible D gene (5 bases). Trimming took 4 bases from V and 6 from J, leaving 12 bases between them. Germline V CDR1 and CDR2: GTSNPN, SVGIG (reference sequence). This CDR3 has 13 residues. CDR3 nucleotides: TGTGCCTGGATACTAGGAGGCCCCGGGGAGCTGTTTTTT. It codes for CAWILGGPGELFF.

The gene calls are TRBV11-2 and TRBJ2-6; D not resolved. V shed 7 bases and J shed 0 bases, with 7 bases lying between them. This CDR3 contains 14 residues. From germline, CDR1 is SGHAT and CDR2 FQNNGV. DNA for the CDR3: TGTGCCAGCACGGGCTACTCTGGGGCCAACGTCCTGACTTTC. This codes for CASTGYSGANVLTF. Together with reference TRBV11-2 and TRBJ2-6, the CDR3 gives the full variable domain: EAGVAQSPRYKIIEKRQSVAFWCNPISGHATLYWYQQILGQGPKLLIQFQNNGVVDDSQLPKDRFSAERLKGVDSTLKIQPAKLEDSAVYLCASTGYSGANVLTFGAGSRLTVL.

The chain joins TRBV6-2 or TRBV6-3 to TRBJ2-7; D is uncertain. The CDR3 contains 13 residues. Trimming removed 0 bases at V and 4 bases at J, with 7 bases between. Looked up from germline, CDR1 is MNHEY and CDR2 is SVGEGT. This CDR3 is CASSYSLGYEQYF. The CDR3 region has the DNA TGTGCCAGCAGTTACTCTCTCGGGTACGAGCAGTACTTC.

The chain has TRBV6-5 and TRBJ1-2, with D possibly matching TRBD1 (5 bases). The CDR3 is made up of 15 amino acids. From germline, CDR1 is MNHEY and CDR2 SVGAGI. Between the trimmed V and J ends, which lost 2 bases and 3 bases, there was a span of 13 bases. CDR3: CASSYGHSVYYGYTF. DNA of the CDR3: TGTGCCAGCAGTTACGGACACAGTGTTTACTATGGCTACACCTTC.

The CDR3 protein is CASSLSTSLVGYEQYF. The CDR3 DNA is TGTGCCAGCAGCTTATCCACTAGCTTGGTCGGCTACGAGCAGTACTTC. The chain uses TRBV6-2 or TRBV6-3 and TRBJ2-7, with D possibly matching TRBD2 (6 bases). The germline V gene encodes CDR1 MNHEY and CDR2 SVGEGT. The CDR3 spans 16 residues. Trimming cost V 6 bases and J 3 bases, with 21 bases left between them.

The chain combines TRBV7-2 with TRBJ1-1, with no clear D. This CDR3 contains 15 residues. Trimming took off 5 bases at V and 5 bases at J, with 18 bases between the two ends. CDR1 SGHTA and CDR2 FQGNSA come from the germline V gene. The CDR3 sequence: CASSLQHRSGTEAFF. The CDR3 region has the DNA TGTGCCAGCAGCCTCCAACACAGAAGTGGGACTGAAGCTTTCTTT.

This chain links TRBV24-1 with TRBJ2-3; 8 bases line up with TRBD2. This CDR3 has 16 amino acids. Germline loops: CDR1 KGHDR, CDR2 SFDVKD. J lost 3 bases, V lost 7 bases, and 11 bases had no gene match. In nucleotides, the CDR3 is TGTGCCACCAGCAAAAGCGGGAGTTTCGTGACAGATACGCAGTATTTT. It codes for CATSKSGSFVTDTQYF.

This chain joins TRBV18 and TRBJ2-1; 7 bases are a match to TRBD2. The V segment lost 3 bases and the J segment 7 bases; nucleotides outside the gene matches: 9. CDR1 is KGHSH and CDR2 is LQKENI in the germline V gene. The CDR3 is 15 amino acids. The CDR3 protein is CASSPGGRPGNEQFF. The CDR3 nucleotides read TGTGCCAGCTCACCGGGCGGGAGACCCGGAAATGAGCAGTTCTTC.